This T cell receptor (beta chain) stems from a study of CD4+ T cells in melanoma (dated 2022 in TCRdb). About the full investigation: Neoantigen-specific CD4+ T cells in human melanoma were what the study investigated.

The full study reports these points: The report described a correlation between neoantigen-specific CD4+ T cells and the function of CD8+ T cells, macrophages and B cells. According to the report, neoantigen-specific CD4+ T cells in melanoma displayed diverse differentiation states.

Library preparation employed the immunoSEQ multiplex PCR assay. This immuneACCESS table, as held by TCRdb, lists in-frame sequences with V and J called but not all clones. Of the missing ones, under half trace to an unresolved V gene in checked studies; the others have no known cause. Counted in this sample were some 15,000 clones; approximately 83% of them appeared once. 5.5% to 8% of the sample lies in the top ten. The donors were melanoma patients. V loses 2 bases, J loses 0 bases, and the germline ends lie 14 bases apart. Its CDR3 holds 18 amino acids, cysteine through phenylalanine. Only the CDR3 region is kept as DNA, spanning 54 bases read in frame from base 1. Sequences KGHSH (CDR1) and LQKENI (CDR2) are obtained from the germline V gene. Of note for this clone: What this receptor recognizes is not known. No quality values exist for individual bases; no much larger clone is one base distant.

Material: cells from a culture (not recorded whether cultured in vitro). The sequence links TRBV18 to TRBJ2-6; the D segment is perhaps TRBD1 or TRBD2, each sharing 6 matched bases. This clonotype was sampled from a human donor with melanoma. CDR3 protein: CASSPTGAAASGANVLTF. The DNA sequence is as follows: TGTGCCAGCTCACCAACGGGGGCAGCAGCCTCTGGGGCCAACGTCCTGACTTTC. Outside the CDR3, residues come from the reference TRBV18 and TRBJ2-6 proteins, so the full variable domain is: NAGVMQNPRHLVRRRGQEARLRCSPMKGHSHVYWYRQLPEEGLKFMVYLQKENIIDESGMPKERFSAEFPKEGPSILRIQQVVRGDSAAYFCASSPTGAAASGANVLTFGAGSRLTVL.